Following are 18 T cell receptor beta chains from one sample sequenced in a study of cytomegalovirus exposure and HLA in healthy donors (dated by TCRdb to the late 2010s). Preparation of the library involved the immunoSEQ multiplex PCR assay. For the multiplex PCR, a mixture combining 60 forward primers for TCR Vbeta segments and 13 reverse primers for TCR Jbeta segments was used. Here the immuneACCESS table is served through TCRdb, limited to in-frame sequences with V and J called. Missing clones are a known gap in these copies; in checked studies unresolved V genes cover under half, and the rest lacks a known reason. This sample lists tens of thousands of clones; roughly 78% were detected once. The ten largest clonotypes hold about 12% of the sample. Material for sequencing was PBMCs. These receptors were taken from a woman in her forties in good health and CMV-seropositive.

The genes are TRBV7-8 and TRBJ2-5; TRBD1 is a possible D gene (5 bases). The J call is doubtful: the DNA matches TRBJ2-7 better. The CDR3 runs 12 residues. Germline loops: CDR1 SGHVS, CDR2 FQNEAQ. The CDR3 bases are TGTGCCAGCAGCTTCCCACAGGACGAGCAGTACTTC. Encoded protein: CASSFPQDEQYF.

This sequence joins TRBV18 and TRBJ1-4; TRBD1 might be the D (5 bases). The CDR3 length is 14 residues. The germline V and J ends were trimmed by 2 bases and 8 bases, with 12 bases remaining between them. CDR1 is KGHSH, CDR2 LQKENI, per germline. The CDR3 sequence is CASSPLTRDEKLFF. CDR3 DNA sequence: TGTGCCAGCTCACCATTGACTAGGGACGAAAAACTGTTTTTT. The variable domain in full, completed from reference TRBV18 and TRBJ1-4, reads NAGVMQNPRHLVRRRGQEARLRCSPMKGHSHVYWYRQLPEEGLKFMVYLQKENIIDESGMPKERFSAEFPKEGPSILRIQQVVRGDSAAYFCASSPLTRDEKLFFGSGTQLSVL.

This clone has only a few counts. An end of the junction does not agree with germline; a read error may underlie this. The rearrangement uses TRBV7-9 and TRBJ1-2, with D hard to call. The germline gives CDR1 SEHNR, CDR2 FQNEAQ (reference sequence). The CDR3 is 14 amino acids. The CDR3, as DNA: TGTTCCAGCAACTCGCCCGGTCTTGAGGAGGGCTACACCTTC. Translating it yields CSSNSPGLEEGYTF.

The genes are TRBV29-1 and TRBJ2-7, with a weak D call TRBD1 (6 bases). In germline, CDR1 is SQVTM, CDR2 ANQGSEA. V lost 3 bases to trimming and J lost 0 bases, with 9 bases between them. CDR3 length equals 13 residues. In nucleotides, the CDR3 is TGCAGCGTTGAGGGGGACATCTCCTACGAGCAGTACTTC. Translated: CSVEGDISYEQYF.

The table lists this clone with a few counts. The rearrangement joins TRBV5-6 to TRBJ2-5, with D possibly being TRBD2 (6 bases). Per the germline V gene, CDR1 is SGHDT and CDR2 is YYEEEE. This CDR3 comprises 16 residues. V was cut by 4 bases and J by 9 bases, with 25 bases left in between. The DNA for the CDR3 is TGTGCCAGCAGCCCCAAAGGGGCGAGGGGTACTAGCTCCCAGTACTTC. Translation: CASSPKGARGTSSQYF.

The DNA for the CDR3 is TGTGCCAGCTCACCTACCGACAGTTCCAATGAGCAGTTCTTC. Translated, it gives CASSPTDSSNEQFF. V gene TRBV18 combines with J gene TRBJ2-1; tentative D call: TRBD1 (5 bases). The V gene's germline CDR1 is KGHSH and CDR2 LQKENI. The CDR3 sequence is 14 residues long. Trimming stripped 3 bases from V and 6 bases from J, with 12 bases between. The full variable domain, rest sourced from reference TRBV18 and TRBJ2-1, is NAGVMQNPRHLVRRRGQEARLRCSPMKGHSHVYWYRQLPEEGLKFMVYLQKENIIDESGMPKERFSAEFPKEGPSILRIQQVVRGDSAAYFCASSPTDSSNEQFFGPGTRLTVL.

The table lists this clone with a count of one. The rearrangement uses TRBV19 and TRBJ2-2; no firm D call. CDR3 size: 12 residues. Germline loops: CDR1 LNHDA, CDR2 SQIVND (reference sequence). Trimming shortened V by 5 bases and J by 7 bases, and 8 bases separated the two germline ends. CDR3 bases: TGTGCCAGTAGTCAGGCAGACGGGGAGCTGTTTTTT. Its translation: CASSQADGELFF.

This chain uses TRBV7-6 with TRBJ2-3; the match to TRBD2 covers 8 bases. The junction had 7 bases not matched to a gene; V was cut back by 1 base and J by 4 bases. The CDR3 extends over 16 amino acids. Germline V gene data show CDR1 as SGHVS and CDR2 as FNYEAQ. The CDR3 spells CASSLGGWTSPDTQYF. In DNA form, the CDR3 reads TGTGCCAGCAGCTTAGGTGGTTGGACTAGCCCAGATACGCAGTATTTT.

This rearrangement joins TRBV4-1 to TRBJ2-7, with unresolved D. Germline V gene data show CDR1 as MGHRA and CDR2 as YSYEKL. CDR3 length: 13 residues. Trimming removed 0 bases at V and 4 bases at J, with 7 bases between. The DNA for the CDR3 is TGCGCCAGCAGCCAAGAATGGCTTTACGAGCAGTACTTC. The encoded protein is CASSQEWLYEQYF.

Written as DNA, the CDR3 is TGTGCCAGCAGCTTACAGGGCACAGATACGCAGTATTTT. Its translation is CASSLQGTDTQYF. This chain uses TRBV7-6 with TRBJ2-3; D remains ambiguous. The CDR3 is 13 amino acids. V was cut by 2 bases and J by 1 base, with 4 bases left in between. CDR1 and CDR2 (germline): SGHVS, FNYEAQ.

The chain couples TRBV7-2 to TRBJ2-1; a weak D match, TRBD2 (6 bases). V dropped 2 bases and J dropped 7 bases, with 12 bases sitting between them. Germline V gene sequence: CDR1 SGHTA, CDR2 FQGNSA. This CDR3 is built from 14 residues. CDR3 protein: CASSLFLAGNEQFF. The CDR3, as DNA: TGTGCCAGCAGCTTATTCCTCGCGGGAAATGAGCAGTTCTTC.

This clone was observed a few times. The chain joins TRBV7-8 to TRBJ1-4; no clear D. CDR3 length: 14 residues. V lost 5 bases and J lost 7, with 14 bases in between. The germline V gene has CDR1 SGHVS and CDR2 FQNEAQ. CDR3 sequence (DNA): TGTGCCAGCAGCCGGTACCGGGAGTCTGAAAAACTGTTTTTT. Translating it yields CASSRYRESEKLFF.

The genes are TRBV27 and TRBJ2-6, with 7 bases aligning to TRBD2. The V gene end was trimmed by 6 bases and the J gene end by 2 bases; junction bases not matched to a gene: 7. Germline values: CDR1 MNHEY, CDR2 SMNVEV (reference sequence). The CDR3 length is 16 residues. CDR3 nucleotides: TGTGCCAGCAGGGGGGGGAGGGTTCCTGGGGCCAACGTCCTGACTTTC. This sequence encodes CASRGGRVPGANVLTF.

The V and J genes are TRBV6-5 and TRBJ1-1; TRBD1 is a possible D gene (6 bases). The CDR3 spans 14 residues. From germline, CDR1 is MNHEY and CDR2 SVGAGI. V lost 6 bases to trimming and J lost 4 bases, with 15 bases between them. The CDR3 nucleotides read TGTGCCAGCAGACTACAGGGTGCGGGCACTGAAGCTTTCTTT. Translated: CASRLQGAGTEAFF.

Details on this clone: The sample has other DNA sequences that encode this CDR3 too. The chain recombines TRBV4-1 with TRBJ2-7; maybe TRBD2 (6 bases). With 1 base removed from V and 3 bases from J, the gap between germline ends came to 13 bases. The CDR3 extends over 15 amino acids. Germline V gene sequence: CDR1 MGHRA, CDR2 YSYEKL. The CDR3 sequence is CASSQVLGGGYEQYF. The CDR3, as DNA: TGCGCCAGCAGCCAAGTTCTTGGGGGAGGCTACGAGCAGTACTTC.

The V gene is TRBV10-1, the J gene TRBJ2-3, with 7 bases identical to TRBD1. The CDR3 is 13 residues long. Trimming took 8 bases from V and 3 from J; bases not matched to a gene: 5. The germline V gene encodes CDR1 WNHNN and CDR2 SYGVQD (reference sequence). The CDR3 protein is CASQLQGTDTQYF. The CDR3 DNA is TGCGCCAGCCAACTACAGGGGACAGATACGCAGTATTTT.

The V call is TRBV29-1, the J call TRBJ2-2; D ambiguous. The ends were cut back, 0 bases at V and 1 base at J, with 12 bases in the middle. Germline loops: CDR1 SQVTM, CDR2 ANQGSEA. The CDR3 covers 16 residues. The CDR3 region has the DNA TGCAGCGTTGAAGATCTTGGGCTGAAGAACACCGGGGAGCTGTTTTTT. It is translated as CSVEDLGLKNTGELFF.

Here the CDR3 reads CASSLSGQLGEQYF. In DNA, the CDR3 is TGTGCCAGCAGCTTATCGGGACAGCTTGGAGAGCAGTACTTC. The chain recombines TRBV7-7 with TRBJ2-7; TRBD1 matches at 7 bases. The CDR3 totals 14 residues. With 2 bases clipped from V and 7 bases from J, the junction kept 8 bases outside the gene matches. Germline loops: CDR1 SSHAT, CDR2 FNYEAQ (reference sequence).